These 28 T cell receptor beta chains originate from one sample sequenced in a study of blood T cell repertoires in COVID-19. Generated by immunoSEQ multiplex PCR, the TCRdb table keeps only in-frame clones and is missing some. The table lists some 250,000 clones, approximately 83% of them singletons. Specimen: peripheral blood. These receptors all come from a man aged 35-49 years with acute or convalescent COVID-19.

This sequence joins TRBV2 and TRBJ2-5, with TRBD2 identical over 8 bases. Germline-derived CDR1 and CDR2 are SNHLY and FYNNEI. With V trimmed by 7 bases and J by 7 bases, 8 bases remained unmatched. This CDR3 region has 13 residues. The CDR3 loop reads CASKNSGVGTQYF. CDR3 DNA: TGTGCCAGCAAGAATAGCGGGGTCGGGACCCAGTACTTC.

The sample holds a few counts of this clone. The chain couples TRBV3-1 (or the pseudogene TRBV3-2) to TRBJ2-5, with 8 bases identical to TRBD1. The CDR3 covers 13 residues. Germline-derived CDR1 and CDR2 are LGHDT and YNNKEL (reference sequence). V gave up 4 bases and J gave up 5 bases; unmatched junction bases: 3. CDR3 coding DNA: TGTGCCAGCAGCCGACAGGGGACGGAGACCCAGTACTTC. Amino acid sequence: CASSRQGTETQYF.

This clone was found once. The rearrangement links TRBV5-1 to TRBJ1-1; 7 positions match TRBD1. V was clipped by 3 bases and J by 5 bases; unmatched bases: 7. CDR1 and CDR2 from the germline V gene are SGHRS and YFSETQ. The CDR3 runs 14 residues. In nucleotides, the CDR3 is TGCGCCAGCAGCTCAGGGGGAGGAGGAACTGAAGCTTTCTTT. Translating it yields CASSSGGGGTEAFF.

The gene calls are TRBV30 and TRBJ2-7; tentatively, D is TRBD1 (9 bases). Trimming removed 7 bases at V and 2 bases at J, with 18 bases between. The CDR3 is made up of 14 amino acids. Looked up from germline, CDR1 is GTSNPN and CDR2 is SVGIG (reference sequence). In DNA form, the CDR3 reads TGTGCCTACGCGGGGGGACAGGGTCCCTACGAGCAGTACTTC. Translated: CAYAGGQGPYEQYF.

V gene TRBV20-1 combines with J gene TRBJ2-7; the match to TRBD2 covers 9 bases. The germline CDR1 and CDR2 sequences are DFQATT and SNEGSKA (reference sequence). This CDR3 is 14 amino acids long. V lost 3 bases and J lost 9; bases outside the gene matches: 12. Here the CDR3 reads CSASLVAGAVGQYF. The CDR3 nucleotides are TGCAGTGCTAGTTTGGTAGCGGGAGCGGTGGGGCAGTACTTC.

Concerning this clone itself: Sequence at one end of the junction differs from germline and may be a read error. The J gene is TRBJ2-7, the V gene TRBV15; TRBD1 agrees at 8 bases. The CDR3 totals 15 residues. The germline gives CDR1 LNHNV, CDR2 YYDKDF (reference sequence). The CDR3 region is CATSSPGTGSNEQYF. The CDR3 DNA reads TGTGCCACCAGCAGTCCCGGGACAGGCTCCAACGAGCAGTACTTC.

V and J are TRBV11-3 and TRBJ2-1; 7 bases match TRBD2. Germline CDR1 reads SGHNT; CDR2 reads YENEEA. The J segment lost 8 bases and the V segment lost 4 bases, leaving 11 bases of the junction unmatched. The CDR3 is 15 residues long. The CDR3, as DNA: TGTGCCAGCAGCTCTGGGGGGGTTCGAAGCGATGAGCAGTTCTTC. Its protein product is CASSSGGVRSDEQFF.

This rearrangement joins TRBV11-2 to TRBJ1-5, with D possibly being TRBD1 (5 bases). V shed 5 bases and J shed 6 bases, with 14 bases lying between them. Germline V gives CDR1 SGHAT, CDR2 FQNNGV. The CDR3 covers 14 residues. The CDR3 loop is CASSPGGVGQPQHF. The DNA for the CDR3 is TGTGCCAGCAGCCCCGGGGGGGTCGGTCAGCCCCAGCATTTT.

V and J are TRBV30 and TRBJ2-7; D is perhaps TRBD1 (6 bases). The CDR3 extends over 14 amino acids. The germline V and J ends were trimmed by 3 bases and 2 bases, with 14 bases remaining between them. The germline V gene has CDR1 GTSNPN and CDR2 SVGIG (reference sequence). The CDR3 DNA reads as TGTGCCTGGAGCTGGGACACAGATACCTACGAGCAGTACTTC. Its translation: CAWSWDTDTYEQYF.

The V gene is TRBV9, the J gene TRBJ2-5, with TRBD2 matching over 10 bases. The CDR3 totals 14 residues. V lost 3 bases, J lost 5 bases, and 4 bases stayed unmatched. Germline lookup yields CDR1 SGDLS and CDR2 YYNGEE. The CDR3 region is CASSELAGIETQYF. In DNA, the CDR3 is TGTGCCAGCAGCGAACTAGCGGGAATTGAGACCCAGTACTTC.

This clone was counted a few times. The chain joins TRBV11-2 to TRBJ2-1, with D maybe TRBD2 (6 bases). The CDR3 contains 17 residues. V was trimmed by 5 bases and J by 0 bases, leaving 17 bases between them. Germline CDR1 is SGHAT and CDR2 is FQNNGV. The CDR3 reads CASSPPAAGFSYNEQFF. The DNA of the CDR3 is TGTGCCAGCAGCCCTCCCGCCGCGGGATTCTCCTACAATGAGCAGTTCTTC.

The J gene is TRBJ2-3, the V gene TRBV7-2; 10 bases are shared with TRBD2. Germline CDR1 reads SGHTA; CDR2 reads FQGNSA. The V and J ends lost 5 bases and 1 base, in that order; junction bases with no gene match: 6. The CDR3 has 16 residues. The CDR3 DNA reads TGTGCCAGCAGCCCCTCAGCGGGAGGGGGCACAGATACGCAGTATTTT. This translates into CASSPSAGGGTDTQYF.

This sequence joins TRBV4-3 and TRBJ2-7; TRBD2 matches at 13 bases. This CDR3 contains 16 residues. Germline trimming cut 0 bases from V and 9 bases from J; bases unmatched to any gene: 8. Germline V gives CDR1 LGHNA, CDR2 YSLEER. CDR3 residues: CASSQDRWTSGSMQYF. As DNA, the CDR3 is TGCGCCAGCAGCCAAGATCGTTGGACTAGCGGGAGTATGCAGTACTTC.

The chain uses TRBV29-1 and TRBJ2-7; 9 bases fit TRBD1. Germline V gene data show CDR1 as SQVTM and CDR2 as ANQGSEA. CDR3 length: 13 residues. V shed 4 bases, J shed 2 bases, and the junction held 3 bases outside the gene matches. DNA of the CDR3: TGCAGCGTTGGACAGGGGGGTACCTACGAGCAGTACTTC. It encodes CSVGQGGTYEQYF.

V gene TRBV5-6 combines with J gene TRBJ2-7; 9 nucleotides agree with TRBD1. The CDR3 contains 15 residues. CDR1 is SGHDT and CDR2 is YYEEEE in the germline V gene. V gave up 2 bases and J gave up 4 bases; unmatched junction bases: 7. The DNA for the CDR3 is TGTGCCAGCAGCTTCCGGCCGACAGGGGGGTACGAGCAGTACTTC. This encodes CASSFRPTGGYEQYF.

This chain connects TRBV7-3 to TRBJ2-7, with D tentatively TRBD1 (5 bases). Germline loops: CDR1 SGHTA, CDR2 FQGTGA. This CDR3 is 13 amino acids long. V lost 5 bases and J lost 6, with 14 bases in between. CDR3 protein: CASSLKQDGEQYF. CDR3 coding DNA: TGTGCCAGCAGCCTAAAACAGGATGGCGAGCAGTACTTC.

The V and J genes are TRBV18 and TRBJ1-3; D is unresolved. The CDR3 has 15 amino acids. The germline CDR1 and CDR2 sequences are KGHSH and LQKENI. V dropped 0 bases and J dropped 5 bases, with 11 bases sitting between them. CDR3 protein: CASSPPGGDRNTIYF. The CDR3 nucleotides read TGTGCCAGCTCACCACCGGGCGGGGATCGAAACACCATATATTTT. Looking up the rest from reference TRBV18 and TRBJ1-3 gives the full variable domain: NAGVMQNPRHLVRRRGQEARLRCSPMKGHSHVYWYRQLPEEGLKFMVYLQKENIIDESGMPKERFSAEFPKEGPSILRIQQVVRGDSAAYFCASSPPGGDRNTIYFGEGSWLTVV.

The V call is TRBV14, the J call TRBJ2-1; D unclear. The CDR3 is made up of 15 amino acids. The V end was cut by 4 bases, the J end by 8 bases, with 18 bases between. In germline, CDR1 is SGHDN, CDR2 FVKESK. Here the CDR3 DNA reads TGTGCCAGCAGCCTAGAACTAATAAGGTCTCATGAGCAGTTCTTC. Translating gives CASSLELIRSHEQFF.

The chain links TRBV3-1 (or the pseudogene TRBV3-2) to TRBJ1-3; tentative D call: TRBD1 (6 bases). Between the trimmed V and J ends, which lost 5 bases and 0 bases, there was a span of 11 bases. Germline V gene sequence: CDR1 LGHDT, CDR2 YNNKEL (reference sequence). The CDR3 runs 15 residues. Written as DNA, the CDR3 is TGTGCCAGCAGCAGGGGGTCTTACTCTGGAAACACCATATATTTT. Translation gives CASSRGSYSGNTIYF.

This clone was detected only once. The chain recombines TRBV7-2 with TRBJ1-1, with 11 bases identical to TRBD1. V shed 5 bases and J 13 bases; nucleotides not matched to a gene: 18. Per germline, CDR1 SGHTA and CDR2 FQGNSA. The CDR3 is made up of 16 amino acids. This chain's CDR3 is CASSPFSGQGAGKSFF. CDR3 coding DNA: TGTGCCAGCAGCCCCTTTTCCGGACAGGGGGCCGGTAAGAGTTTCTTT.

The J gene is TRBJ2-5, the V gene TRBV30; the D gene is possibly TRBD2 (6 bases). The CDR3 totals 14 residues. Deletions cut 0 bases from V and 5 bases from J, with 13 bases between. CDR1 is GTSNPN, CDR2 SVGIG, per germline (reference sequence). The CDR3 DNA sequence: TGTGCCTGGAGTGTACGTGGGAGCGGGGAGACCCAGTACTTC. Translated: CAWSVRGSGETQYF.

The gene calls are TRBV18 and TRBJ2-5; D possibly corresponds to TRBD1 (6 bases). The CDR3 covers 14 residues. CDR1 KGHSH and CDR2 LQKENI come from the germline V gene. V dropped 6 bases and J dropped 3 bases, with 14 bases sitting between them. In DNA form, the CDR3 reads TGTGCCAGCTCTCCGGACAGTAAAAAAGAGACCCAGTACTTC. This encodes CASSPDSKKETQYF.

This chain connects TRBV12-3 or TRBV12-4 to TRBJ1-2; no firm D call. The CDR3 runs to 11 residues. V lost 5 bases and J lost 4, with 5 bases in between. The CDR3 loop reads CASSAGYGYTF. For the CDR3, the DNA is TGTGCCAGCAGTGCGGGCTATGGCTACACCTTC.

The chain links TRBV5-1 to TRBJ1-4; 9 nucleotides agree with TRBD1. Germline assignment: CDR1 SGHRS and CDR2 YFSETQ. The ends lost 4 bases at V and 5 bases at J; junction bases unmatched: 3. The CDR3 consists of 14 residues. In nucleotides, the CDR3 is TGCGCCAGCAGCGTACAGGGGGCAAATGAAAAACTGTTTTTT. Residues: CASSVQGANEKLFF.

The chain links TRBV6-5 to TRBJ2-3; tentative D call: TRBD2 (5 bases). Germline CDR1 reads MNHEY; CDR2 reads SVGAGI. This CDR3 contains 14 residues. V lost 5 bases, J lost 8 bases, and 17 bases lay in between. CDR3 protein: CASSPGGLTGTQYF. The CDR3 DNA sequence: TGTGCCAGCAGTCCGGGCGGGTTAACTGGTACGCAGTATTTT.

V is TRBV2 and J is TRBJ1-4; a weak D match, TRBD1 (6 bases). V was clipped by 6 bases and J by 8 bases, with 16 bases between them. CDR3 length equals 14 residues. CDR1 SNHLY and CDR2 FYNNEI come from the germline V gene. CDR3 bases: TGTGCCAGCAGGAGGGACACCCAAATAGAAAAACTGTTTTTT. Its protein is CASRRDTQIEKLFF.

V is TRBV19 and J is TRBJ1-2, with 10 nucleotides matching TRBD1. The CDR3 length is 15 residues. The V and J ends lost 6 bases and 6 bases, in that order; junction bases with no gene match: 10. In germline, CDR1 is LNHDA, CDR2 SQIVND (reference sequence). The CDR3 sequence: CASRIRQGADHGYTF. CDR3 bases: TGTGCCAGTAGGATACGACAGGGGGCAGATCATGGCTACACCTTC.

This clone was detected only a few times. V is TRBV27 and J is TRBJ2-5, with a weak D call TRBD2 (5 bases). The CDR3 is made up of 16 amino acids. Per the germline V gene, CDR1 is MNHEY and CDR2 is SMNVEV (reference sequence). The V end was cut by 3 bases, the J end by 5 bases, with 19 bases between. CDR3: CASSFYGSGERETQYF. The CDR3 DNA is TGTGCCAGCAGTTTCTATGGGTCTGGGGAGCGGGAGACCCAGTACTTC.